Below, 10 T cell receptor beta chains from the same sample are listed, as sequenced in a study of regulatory T cells in long-lasting Graves disease. To make TCR beta libraries, researchers used iRepertoire HTBI primers and Arm-PCR of CDR3 regions. TCRdb re-analysed the multiplex PCR reads in MiXCR, keeping a single row per CDR3 protein. The sample carries hundreds of thousands of distinct CDR3 sequences, about 15% recorded once. Stated time point: newly diagnosed GD, antithyroid drugs for less than 3 months. With RNA extracted from PBMCs as input, the TCR library was made. These records were also assigned to another study, of T cells in Graves' hyperthyroidism and ophthalmopathy.

The material was peripheral blood mononuclear cells (PBMCs), obtained at new diagnosis, from a patient treated with antithyroid drugs. Receptors were obtained from a woman in her thirties or forties with Graves disease.

This clonotype was detected many times. The chain is built from TRBV3-1 and TRBJ2-3; 7 bases match TRBD1. CDR1 is LGHDT, CDR2 YNNKEL, per germline (reference sequence). The ends lost 1 base at V and 9 bases at J; junction bases unmatched: 7. The CDR3 totals 14 residues. The CDR3 nucleotides read TGTGCCAGCAGCCAAGGTCCGTCAGGGGGAACGCAGTATTTT. Residues: CASSQGPSGGTQYF.

Points on this clonotype: Germline and junction disagree at one end, which may indicate a read error. The chain recombines TRBV5-1 with TRBJ2-1, with D possibly being TRBD2 (5 bases). This CDR3 comprises 14 residues. Germline lookup yields CDR1 SGHRS and CDR2 YFSETQ. The CDR3 loop reads CASRGGLSYNEQLF. For the CDR3, the DNA is TGCGCCAGCAGGGGCGGACTCTCCTACAATGAGCAGCTCTTC.

Ten or more counts support this clonotype. V gene TRBV2 combines with J gene TRBJ1-2; the D gene is possibly TRBD1 (6 bases). The CDR3 is 14 residues long. V was shortened by 7 bases and J by 5 bases, with 17 bases between the two germline ends. Germline V gene data show CDR1 as SNHLY and CDR2 as FYNNEI. CDR3 in amino acids: CASTLDSKSYGYTF. Here the CDR3 DNA reads TGTGCCAGCACCCTGGACAGTAAATCATATGGCTACACCTTC.

This rearrangement joins TRBV7-2 to TRBJ2-1, with 9 bases fitting TRBD2. Looked up from germline, CDR1 is SGHTA and CDR2 is FQGNSA. The CDR3 sequence is 13 residues long. DNA for the CDR3: TGTCCCGCGGGGGGGTGGGCCTACAATGAGCAGTTCTTC. It is translated as CPAGGWAYNEQFF.

This clonotype was counted at least ten times. This sequence joins TRBV14 and TRBJ1-4, with D tentatively TRBD1 (5 bases). Germline CDR1 is SGHDN and CDR2 is FVKESK. V was clipped by 2 bases and J by 0 bases, with 10 bases between them. The CDR3 runs to 16 residues. As DNA, the CDR3 is TGTGCCAGCAGCCAAACAGGCTCCTCAACTAATGAAAAACTGTTTTTT. Translation: CASSQTGSSTNEKLFF.

At least ten counts were recorded for this clonotype. The chain couples TRBV20-1 to TRBJ2-1; tentatively, D is TRBD1 (6 bases). V was cut by 3 bases and J by 3 bases, with 15 bases left in between. CDR3 length equals 15 residues. CDR1 and CDR2 from the germline V gene are DFQATT and SNEGSKA (reference sequence). The CDR3 protein is CSARYSGHIYNEQFF. The CDR3, as DNA: TGCAGTGCTAGGTACTCGGGACATATCTACAATGAGCAGTTCTTC.

This clonotype has ten or more counts. The rearrangement uses TRBV30 and TRBJ1-4, with D possibly being TRBD1 (6 bases). Germline values: CDR1 GTSNPN, CDR2 SVGIG (reference sequence). The CDR3 sequence is 14 residues long. V was cut by 3 bases and J by 4 bases, with 12 bases left in between. The CDR3 nucleotides are TGTGCCTGGAGAGGGGGAGCCCTTAATGAAAAACTGTTTTTT. Residues: CAWRGGALNEKLFF.

This clonotype was picked up a small number of times. The chain's CDR3 is CASSPRQDWDEQFF. The CDR3 DNA reads TGTGCCAGCAGCCCTCGACAGGATTGGGATGAGCAGTTCTTC. The genes are TRBV3-1 and TRBJ2-1; maybe TRBD1 (6 bases). Trimming left V 4 bases short and J 8 bases short, with 15 bases between. Per the germline V gene, CDR1 is LGHDT and CDR2 is YNNKEL (reference sequence). There are 14 residues in the CDR3.

This clonotype appeared many times. The chain combines TRBV20-1 with TRBJ2-7, with 9 bases lining up with TRBD2. Losses at the gene ends were 3 bases for V and 5 bases for J; bases not matched to a gene: 5. Germline assignment: CDR1 DFQATT and CDR2 SNEGSKA (reference sequence). The CDR3 sequence is 13 residues long. The CDR3 sequence: CSARRREGNEQYF. CDR3 sequence (DNA): TGCAGTGCTAGGAGGCGGGAGGGTAACGAGCAGTACTTC.

This clonotype was observed a handful of times. The chain recombines TRBV5-1 with TRBJ2-7, with TRBD2 matching over 8 bases. Germline V lookup: CDR1 SGHRS, CDR2 YFSETQ. Trimming cost V 0 bases and J 0 bases; bases outside gene matches: 5. The CDR3 totals 16 residues. CDR3 amino acids: CASSLAGGQNSYEQYF. The DNA for the CDR3 is TGCGCCAGCAGCTTGGCGGGAGGGCAAAACTCCTACGAGCAGTACTTC.